A single sample gave rise to the 16 T cell receptor beta chains below, sequenced in a study of cytomegalovirus exposure and HLA in healthy donors. Both 60 Vbeta primers and 13 Jbeta primers went into the PCR. Repertoires were generated with immunoSEQ multiplex PCR, while TCRdb's copy carries only in-frame clones and drops some. The table lists approximately 88,000 clones, 64% of them singletons, with roughly 3% in the top ten. The source material was PBMCs. All receptors derive from a man between 60 and 75 years old in good health and CMV-seronegative.

The genes are TRBV7-9 and TRBJ2-5; 9 bases are a match to TRBD1. This CDR3 spans 14 amino acids. The J segment lost 4 bases and the V segment lost 4 bases, leaving 4 bases of the junction unmatched. The germline CDR1 and CDR2 sequences are SEHNR and FQNEAQ (reference sequence). CDR3 nucleotides: TGTGCCAGCAGCTGGGGACAGGGAGGAGAGACCCAGTACTTC. It encodes CASSWGQGGETQYF.

J is TRBJ1-1 and V is TRBV4-1; tentative D call: TRBD1 (6 bases). The CDR3 has 19 residues. The germline V gene has CDR1 MGHRA and CDR2 YSYEKL. With 0 bases removed from V and 0 bases from J, the gap between germline ends came to 20 bases. In DNA form, the CDR3 reads TGCGCCAGCAGCCAAGAGATTGGGGGACATCCCTTAATGAACACTGAAGCTTTCTTT. Translated, it gives CASSQEIGGHPLMNTEAFF.

This clone has a handful of counts. The genes are TRBV5-6 and TRBJ1-2; TRBD1 agrees at 8 bases. The V segment lost 0 bases and the J segment 7 bases; nucleotides outside the gene matches: 8. CDR3 length equals 15 residues. Germline lookup yields CDR1 SGHDT and CDR2 YYEEEE. The CDR3 sequence: CASSLGQGIFIGYTF. In nucleotides, the CDR3 is TGTGCCAGCAGCTTGGGACAGGGGATTTTCATTGGCTACACCTTC.

The V call is TRBV7-9, the J call TRBJ1-2; D is perhaps TRBD1 (5 bases). Germline values: CDR1 SEHNR, CDR2 FQNEAQ (reference sequence). V lost 2 bases, J lost 4 bases, and 14 bases lay in between. The CDR3 sequence is 15 residues long. CDR3 sequence reads: CASSLIVRAAYGYTF. The CDR3, as DNA: TGTGCCAGCAGCTTAATCGTCAGGGCGGCCTATGGCTACACCTTC.

This chain joins TRBV6-5 and TRBJ2-2; D remains unclear. Trimming cost V 6 bases and J 5 bases, with 10 bases left between them. The CDR3 consists of 13 residues. Germline V gene sequence: CDR1 MNHEY, CDR2 SVGAGI. The CDR3 bases are TGTGCCAGCAGCTCGGGTGGAACCGGGGAGCTGTTTTTT. This encodes CASSSGGTGELFF.

This clone came up once. The chain couples TRBV29-1 to TRBJ2-1, with 14 bases lining up with TRBD2. Germline V lookup: CDR1 SQVTM, CDR2 ANQGSEA. CDR3 length: 17 residues. Germline trimming cut 7 bases from V and 1 base from J; bases unmatched to any gene: 9. CDR3 DNA: TGCAGCGGGATAGGGGGGACTAGCGGGGGTTCCTACAATGAGCAGTTCTTC. It is translated as CSGIGGTSGGSYNEQFF.

This clone was picked up one time. The chain recombines TRBV28 with TRBJ1-2; D gene ambiguous. Trimming pared 2 bases from V and 1 base from J, leaving 8 bases between. This CDR3 comprises 14 residues. Germline V lookup: CDR1 MDHEN, CDR2 SYDVKM. CDR3 nucleotides: TGTGCCAGCAGTTTACACAGCATTAACTATGGCTACACCTTC. Translating gives CASSLHSINYGYTF.

This clone turned up a few times. This CDR3 reads CAWSKARLGYTF. The CDR3 bases are TGTGCCTGGAGTAAGGCGCGGTTGGGCTACACCTTC. The chain combines TRBV30 with TRBJ1-2, with unresolved D. Germline V gene sequence: CDR1 GTSNPN, CDR2 SVGIG (reference sequence). V gave up 2 bases and J gave up 8 bases, with 12 bases separating them. There are 12 residues in the CDR3.

This CDR3 is CASSYGRQNSPLHF. CDR3 coding DNA: TGTGCCAGCAGTTATGGCCGACAAAATTCACCCCTCCACTTT. This rearrangement joins TRBV27 to TRBJ1-6, with D hard to call. V gave up 4 bases and J gave up 7 bases, with 11 bases separating them. Germline V gene lookup returns CDR1 MNHEY and CDR2 SMNVEV (reference sequence). The CDR3 covers 14 residues.

V and J are TRBV6-6 and TRBJ1-1; D remains ambiguous. CDR1 is MNHNY and CDR2 is SVGAGI in the germline V gene (reference sequence). Trimming pared 7 bases from V and 0 bases from J, leaving 3 bases between. The CDR3 runs 11 residues. The CDR3 nucleotides read TGTGCCAGCATCATGAACACTGAAGCTTTCTTT. Translated: CASIMNTEAFF.

This clone was picked up a small number of times. CDR3 DNA sequence: TGTGCCAGCAGCCAAGCGGGTTCGGCTTATACGCAGTATTTT. Translation: CASSQAGSAYTQYF. V usage is TRBV14 and J usage is TRBJ2-3; no reliable D call. CDR1 and CDR2 (germline): SGHDN, FVKESK. CDR3 length equals 14 residues. V lost 1 base, J lost 7 bases, and 12 bases lay in between.

The chain recombines TRBV7-3 with TRBJ2-3; D is perhaps TRBD2 (6 bases). Trimming took off 5 bases at V and 4 bases at J, with 16 bases between the two ends. CDR1 and CDR2 (germline): SGHTA, FQGTGA. The CDR3 covers 15 residues. CDR3 in DNA: TGTGCCAGCAGCCCCTGGGGGACTGAGGCAGATACGCAGTATTTT. Amino acid sequence: CASSPWGTEADTQYF.

Here the CDR3 reads CASSVDSASTDTQYF. Here the CDR3 DNA reads TGCGCCAGCAGTGTCGACAGCGCGAGCACAGATACGCAGTATTTT. The rearrangement links TRBV10-1 to TRBJ2-3; maybe TRBD1 (5 bases). Per germline, CDR1 WNHNN and CDR2 SYGVQD (reference sequence). This CDR3 has 15 amino acids. V lost 4 bases and J lost 0, with 11 bases in between.

V and J are TRBV6-1 and TRBJ1-5; TRBD1 is a possible D gene (6 bases). This CDR3 spans 13 amino acids. The germline V gene encodes CDR1 MNHNS and CDR2 SASEGT. Trimming cost V 7 bases and J 7 bases, with 14 bases left between them. As DNA, the CDR3 is TGTGCCAGCATCACTCGCGGGGGCCAGCCCCAGCATTTT. This sequence encodes CASITRGGQPQHF.

This clone occurred a few times. The chain joins TRBV7-9 to TRBJ2-3; weak D call: TRBD2 (7 bases). The V end lost 5 bases, the J end lost 5 bases, and 20 bases lay between the germline ends. CDR3 length: 16 residues. Germline CDR1 and CDR2: SEHNR and FQNEAQ (reference sequence). The DNA for the CDR3 is TGTGCCAGCAGCAACCCTAGGGGGGGGCAAAGAGATACGCAGTATTTT. The encoded protein is CASSNPRGGQRDTQYF.

V usage is TRBV6-1 and J usage is TRBJ1-5; 8 bases align to TRBD1. Germline V lookup: CDR1 MNHNS, CDR2 SASEGT. The CDR3 runs to 13 residues. With 6 bases clipped from V and 16 bases from J, the junction kept 14 bases outside the gene matches. Here the CDR3 reads CASSLDRGGSRHF. As DNA, the CDR3 is TGTGCCAGCAGCCTCGACAGGGGAGGGTCTCGACATTTT.